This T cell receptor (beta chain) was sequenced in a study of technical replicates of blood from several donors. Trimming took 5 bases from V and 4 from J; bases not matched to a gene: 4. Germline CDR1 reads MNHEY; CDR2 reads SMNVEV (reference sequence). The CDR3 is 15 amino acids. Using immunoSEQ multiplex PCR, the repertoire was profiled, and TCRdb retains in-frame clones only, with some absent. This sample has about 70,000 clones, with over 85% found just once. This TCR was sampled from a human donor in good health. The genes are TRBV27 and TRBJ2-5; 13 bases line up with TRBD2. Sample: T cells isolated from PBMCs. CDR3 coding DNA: TGTGCCAGCAGTATCGGACTAGCGGGAGCAGAGACCCAGTACTTC. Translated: CASSIGLAGAETQYF.